This T cell receptor (beta chain) was observed in a study of blood T cell repertoires in COVID-19. Study-wide background: Donors in the United States, Italy and Spain gave samples during acute or convalescent COVID-19. The cDNA or gDNA used as material had been derived from T cells, B-cell-depleted T cells, or PBMCs.

CDR3 size: 11 residues. The germline V and J ends were trimmed by 3 bases and 10 bases, with 10 bases remaining between them. CDR1 and CDR2 (germline): SGDLS, YYNGEE. As handled by the study authors: Reference gene primer amplification yielded estimated nucleated cell counts. Some clones are missing from TCRdb's copy, which holds only in-frame ones; the method was immunoSEQ multiplex PCR. That table supplies the V and J calls and clone size; D and trimming were determined from the DNA. The sample holds 150,000 to 200,000 clones, 82% seen once. Sequenced: peripheral blood. The genes are TRBV9 and TRBJ1-2; the D gene is possibly TRBD1 (6 bases). This receptor was identified in a woman between 65 and 79 years old with acute or convalescent COVID-19. The CDR3 DNA follows: TGTGCCAGCAGCGGAACAGGGACCTACACCTTC. This sequence encodes CASSGTGTYTF.